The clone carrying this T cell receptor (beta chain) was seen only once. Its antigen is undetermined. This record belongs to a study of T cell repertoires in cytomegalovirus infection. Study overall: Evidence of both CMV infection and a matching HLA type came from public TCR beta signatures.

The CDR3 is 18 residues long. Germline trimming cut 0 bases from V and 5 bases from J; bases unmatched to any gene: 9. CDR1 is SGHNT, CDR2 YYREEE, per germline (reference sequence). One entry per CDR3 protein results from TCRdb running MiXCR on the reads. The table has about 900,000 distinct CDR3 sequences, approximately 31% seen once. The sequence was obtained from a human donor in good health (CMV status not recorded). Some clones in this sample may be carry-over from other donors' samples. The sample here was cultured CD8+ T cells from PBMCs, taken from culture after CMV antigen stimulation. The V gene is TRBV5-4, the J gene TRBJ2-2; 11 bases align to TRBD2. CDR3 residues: CASSLDGLAGGWTGELFF. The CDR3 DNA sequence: TGTGCCAGCAGCTTGGACGGTCTAGCGGGGGGCTGGACCGGGGAGCTGTTTTTT.